This TCR beta chain derives from a study of T-cell reconstitution after alpha-beta-depleted transplantation in children (dated by TCRdb to the mid-2010s). Broadly, across the study: Using TCR repertoire profiling, the study quantitatively followed how T-cell immune reconstitution unfolded in children after TCRalphabeta/CD19-depleted allogeneic hematopoietic cell transplantation.

The CDR3 has 18 amino acids, counting the end cysteine and phenylalanine. Only the CDR3 portion is preserved as DNA: 54 bases, with reading frame beginning at the first base. CDR1 and CDR2, looked up from the germline V gene, are MNHEY and SVGEGT. Trimming removed 6 bases from V and 1 base from J; the gene matches leave 14 bases unexplained. This clonotype was seen a few times. Its specific antigen is unknown. Per-nucleotide qualities are absent, and no much larger clonotype sits a single base away. Library construction relied on PCR. Sequencing was performed on an Illumina HiSeq 2500. TCR library preparation used molecular barcoding, with unique molecular identifiers applied to normalize quantification of the TCRbeta repertoire. The public reads were reanalyzed by TCRdb: fastp trimming at Q25, MiXCR alignment, in-frame beta chains only. Rows merge per CDR3 protein into single entries with the most common DNA and genes. The sample table records about 350,000 distinct CDR3 sequences; more than 10% of these occur just once. 4.3% of the sample belongs to the ten largest clones.

The origin of this receptor is a human donor who donated a stem cell graft to a child with Fanconi anemia. Sample: PBMCs, taken from the stem cell graft. The chain is encoded by TRBV6-2 or TRBV6-3 joined to TRBJ2-2; 7 middle bases align to TRBD1. The DNA reads TGTGCCAGCAGCGGCGTCCGGGACAGTTACGAGAACACCGGGGAGCTGTTTTTT. It specifies CASSGVRDSYENTGELFF.